These T cell receptor beta chains were read from a single sample in a study of shared clonotypes between healthy human individuals. The assay was immunoSEQ multiplex PCR, and TCRdb's table has in-frame clones only and misses some. Of roughly 700,000 clones in the sample, 74% were seen once. Sequenced input: memory CD4+ T cells sorted from blood. The receptors shown here come from a woman in her 30s in good health. Each CDR3 is given with its conserved first and last residue. D genes are given only for firm matches. The size field is filled for only some rows; it gives once, few, many or a size class.

V gene	clone size	D gene	J gene	CDR3 protein	CDR3 DNA
TRBV18	NA	NA	TRBJ2-3	CASSLARSTDTQYF	TGTGCCAGCTCACTAGCCCGGAGCACAGATACGCAGTATTTT
TRBV28	few	NA	TRBJ2-5	CAWGGGGKETQYF	TGTGCCTGGGGTGGAGGGGGTAAGGAGACCCAGTACTTC
TRBV10-2	NA	TRBD1	TRBJ2-1	CASQGDRAVEQFF	TGCGCCAGCCAGGGGGACAGGGCGGTTGAGCAGTTCTTC
TRBV13	few	TRBD2	TRBJ2-7	CASSTEGGHNEQYF	TGTGCCAGCAGCACAGAGGGAGGGCATAACGAGCAGTACTTC
TRBV28	NA	TRBD1	TRBJ1-4	CASSTGGGEKLFF	TGTGCCAGCAGTACAGGGGGCGGTGAAAAACTGTTTTTT
TRBV2	few	TRBD1	TRBJ2-7	CASRHLEDRGSYEQYF	TGTGCCAGCAGACATTTGGAGGACAGGGGATCCTACGAGCAGTACTTC
TRBV23-1	NA	TRBD1	TRBJ1-6	CASRQRDRVKLPYNSPLHF	TGCGCCAGCAGGCAGCGGGACAGGGTGAAACTGCCCTATAATTCACCCCTCCACTTT
TRBV10-2	NA	TRBD1	TRBJ1-1	CASSRQGAGGTEAFF	TGCGCCAGCAGTCGACAGGGGGCGGGGGGTACTGAAGCTTTCTTT
TRBV30	NA	NA	TRBJ2-2	CARISIASRGSTGELFF	TGTGCCCGGATCTCTATAGCGTCAAGAGGTAGCACCGGGGAGCTGTTTTTT
TRBV28	NA	TRBD1	TRBJ2-3	CASSAGTGVATQYF	TGTGCCAGCAGTGCCGGAACAGGGGTAGCTACGCAGTATTTT
TRBV11-1	NA	NA	TRBJ2-3	CASSLGRVTDTQYF	TGTGCCAGCAGCTTGGGCAGGGTAACAGATACGCAGTATTTT
TRBV2	once	NA	TRBJ2-5	CASSEGWETQYF	TGTGCCAGCAGTGAAGGGTGGGAGACCCAGTACTTC
TRBV5-1	NA	TRBD2	TRBJ2-5	CASSWGSGSGETQYF	TGCGCCAGCAGCTGGGGGAGCGGGAGTGGAGAGACCCAGTACTTC
TRBV25-1	NA	TRBD2	TRBJ2-1	CASRGLAGENEQFF	TGTGCCAGCAGGGGCCTAGCGGGAGAGAATGAGCAGTTCTTC
TRBV28	once	NA	TRBJ1-2	CASSLWAENYGYTF	TGTGCCAGCAGTTTATGGGCGGAGAACTATGGCTACACCTTC
TRBV6-1	NA	NA	TRBJ2-2	CASTLQGTGELFF	TGTGCCAGCACCCTACAGGGCACCGGGGAGCTGTTTTTT
TRBV7-2	NA	TRBD1	TRBJ1-5	CASSPTGGDRQPQHF	TGTGCCAGCAGCCCGACAGGGGGCGATAGGCAGCCCCAGCATTTT
TRBV4-2	NA	TRBD2	TRBJ2-5	CASSQDSGDYALAQYF	TGTGCCAGCAGCCAAGATTCGGGGGACTATGCTCTAGCCCAGTACTTC
TRBV30	NA	TRBD1	TRBJ1-2	CAWVDRGTHYGYTF	TGTGCCTGGGTAGACAGGGGCACGCACTATGGCTACACCTTC
TRBV6-1	NA	NA	TRBJ1-1	CATIETVNTEAFF	TGTGCCACCATTGAGACTGTGAACACTGAAGCTTTCTTT
TRBV7-6	NA	TRBD1	TRBJ1-3	CASSLAPGTGGGNTIYF	TGTGCCAGCAGCTTAGCGCCCGGGACAGGGGGTGGAAACACCATATATTTT